Ten or more counts support the clone carrying this T cell receptor beta chain. These data originate in a study of T cells in Graves' hyperthyroidism and ophthalmopathy. The TCR beta CDR3 regions underwent amplification using RNA transcripts as the source. The HTBI primer set served for first-round RT-PCR of the TCR CDR3. TCRdb itself ran the multiplex PCR reads through MiXCR, one entry per CDR3 protein. This sample has around 600,000 distinct CDR3 sequences; more than 14% occur once, and the top ten carry 9.5% to 15%. Patients were excluded for uncontrolled infection, other autoimmune disease, pregnancy or lactation. The V segment lost 3 bases and the J segment 1 base; nucleotides outside the gene matches: 6. CDR1 and CDR2 (germline): KGHDR, SFDVKD. The CDR3 is made up of 16 amino acids.

Sequencing was carried out using blood. The genes are TRBV24-1 and TRBJ2-7; TRBD1 agrees at 9 bases. The receptor was derived from a woman in her fifties or sixties with Graves' ophthalmopathy. This CDR3 reads CATSDTGTGRSYEQYF. The DNA of the CDR3 is TGTGCCACCAGTGATACCGGGACAGGGCGATCCTACGAGCAGTACTTC.